This T cell receptor (beta chain) derives from a study of Ad26.COV2.S vaccination and SARS-CoV-2 variants. Whole-study context: Each vaccinee took Ad26.COV2.S intramuscularly, once or twice 56 days apart.

A remark on this clone: Its specificity is not known.

Treatment in this sample: roughly 18 received Ad26.COV2.S at low or high dose, single or two shots; about 5 received placebo; per-sample allocation not given. Sample collection was performed on day 63 after the first vaccine or placebo injection. The method was immunoSEQ multiplex PCR; TCRdb's version includes in-frame clones alone and lacks a portion of them. The data hold about 680,000 clones, with roughly 90% observed a single time. General study findings and limits: Spike-specific CD8+ and CD4+ T cell responses reportedly showed substantial breadth after vaccination.

The CDR3 totals 17 residues. This chain connects TRBV21-1 to TRBJ2-7; the table's D gene call, TRBD1, was not cross checked with the DNA. TRBV21-1 is a pseudogene. Sequenced here: peripheral blood, sampled in a trial of Ad26.COV2.S vaccine versus placebo. This TCR was recovered from a person between 18 and 59 years old who received the Ad26.COV2.S COVID-19 vaccine or a placebo. Written as DNA, the CDR3 is TGTGCCAGCAGCAAACCCCCGAGCCGGACAGGTTCCTACGAGCAGTACTTC. It encodes CASSKPPSRTGSYEQYF.